This T cell receptor beta chain came from a study of blood T cell repertoires in COVID-19. Study as a whole: Sources were T cells, B-cell-depleted T cells, or PBMCs; the material itself was cDNA or gDNA.

Germline values: CDR1 MNHEY, CDR2 SMNVEV (reference sequence). Deletions cut 1 base from V and 4 bases from J, with 13 bases between. The CDR3 is 16 residues long. Here immunoSEQ multiplex PCR was the method, and the copy in TCRdb shows in-frame clones only, minus some. Among under 200,000 clones listed, over 80% were seen once. The chain uses TRBV27 and TRBJ2-2; tentatively, D is TRBD1 (6 bases). The sequencing sample was made of peripheral blood. This receptor was obtained from a man in his 70s who had recovered from COVID-19. As DNA, the CDR3 is TGTGCCAGCAGTTTATGGGCCAGGGGACGCACCGGGGAGCTGTTTTTT. It codes for CASSLWARGRTGELFF.